The 15 T cell receptor beta chains below were found in one sample sequenced in a study of blood T cell repertoires in COVID-19. Profiled with immunoSEQ multiplex PCR; TCRdb holds only in-frame clones, not every one. In the table there are 100,000 to 150,000 clones, about four fifths of which are singletons. Sequences were obtained from peripheral blood. Receptors were obtained from a man aged 35 to 55 with active or convalescent COVID-19.

The rearrangement joins TRBV10-3 to TRBJ1-5; D is unclear. V was trimmed by 3 bases and J by 2 bases, leaving 23 bases between them. Germline V gives CDR1 ENHRY, CDR2 SYGVKD. This CDR3 spans 19 amino acids. In nucleotides, the CDR3 is TGTGCCATCAGTGACCGGCACCTAAGTGGGATAGCGGGCAATCAGCCCCAGCATTTT. It is translated as CAISDRHLSGIAGNQPQHF.

The chain combines TRBV5-1 with TRBJ2-7; 7 nucleotides line up with TRBD1. The CDR3 covers 14 residues. Germline CDR1 SGHRS, CDR2 YFSETQ. The V segment lost 4 bases and the J segment 0 bases; nucleotides outside the gene matches: 4. The CDR3: CASSRGQNSYEQYF. DNA for the CDR3: TGCGCCAGCAGCAGGGGACAGAACTCCTACGAGCAGTACTTC.

The sample holds a few counts of this clone. This chain uses TRBV5-4 with TRBJ1-6, with TRBD1 matching 7 bases. From germline, CDR1 is SGHNT and CDR2 YYREEE (reference sequence). V shed 4 bases and J 10 bases; nucleotides not matched to a gene: 2. The CDR3 spans 12 residues. The CDR3 sequence is CASSRQGSPLHF. The DNA for the CDR3 is TGTGCCAGCAGCCGACAGGGCTCACCCCTCCACTTT.

The J gene is TRBJ1-3, the V gene TRBV19; D is undetermined. V was trimmed by 5 bases and J by 3 bases, leaving 8 bases between them. The CDR3 loop spans 13 amino acids. The V gene's germline CDR1 is LNHDA and CDR2 SQIVND (reference sequence). The CDR3 DNA follows: TGTGCCAGTAGTCTCGGGGTTGGAAACACCATATATTTT. Residues: CASSLGVGNTIYF.

The genes are TRBV7-2 and TRBJ2-7, with 10 bases that match TRBD1. Losses at the gene ends were 2 bases for V and 2 bases for J; bases not matched to a gene: 3. Germline V gene lookup returns CDR1 SGHTA and CDR2 FQGNSA. The CDR3 sequence is 15 residues long. CDR3 sequence: CASSLTGQGTYEQYF. CDR3 coding DNA: TGTGCCAGCAGCTTAACGGGACAGGGGACCTACGAGCAGTACTTC.

The chain joins TRBV6-6 to TRBJ1-5; TRBD1 aligns across 7 bases. Trimming at V came to 6 bases and at J to 4 bases, leaving 3 bases not matched to a gene. The CDR3 runs 13 residues. CDR1 is MNHNY, CDR2 SVGAGI, per germline (reference sequence). The CDR3 DNA follows: TGTGCCAGCAGCCTACAGGGGAATCAGCCCCAGCATTTT. This translates into CASSLQGNQPQHF.

The chain joins TRBV10-1 to TRBJ2-7, with 8 bases matching TRBD2. CDR3 length: 18 amino acids. V gave up 6 bases and J gave up 0 bases; unmatched junction bases: 16. Germline V lookup: CDR1 WNHNN, CDR2 SYGVQD (reference sequence). The CDR3 region is CASRLHPLAGRSSYEQYF. CDR3 bases: TGCGCCAGCAGGCTACACCCCTTAGCGGGAAGGAGCTCCTACGAGCAGTACTTC.

The chain has TRBV3-1 (or the pseudogene TRBV3-2) and TRBJ1-1, with TRBD1 as a possible D gene (6 bases). Germline assignment: CDR1 LGHDT and CDR2 YNNKEL (reference sequence). V was cut by 5 bases and J by 2 bases, with 12 bases left in between. The CDR3 is 14 residues long. The DNA for the CDR3 is TGTGCCAGCAGCTCCGGACAGCTTAACACTGAAGCTTTCTTT. It encodes CASSSGQLNTEAFF.

This chain connects TRBV3-1 (or the pseudogene TRBV3-2) to TRBJ1-3; D is unclear. The ends were cut back, 3 bases at V and 10 bases at J, with 16 bases in the middle. This CDR3 has 14 amino acids. Germline assignment: CDR1 LGHDT and CDR2 YNNKEL (reference sequence). The CDR3 spells CASSQSGRESTIYF. DNA for the CDR3: TGTGCCAGCAGCCAGAGCGGACGGGAGTCGACCATATATTTT.

The rearrangement uses TRBV7-2 and TRBJ2-1, with 15 positions matching TRBD2. Germline CDR1 SGHTA, CDR2 FQGNSA. CDR3 length: 18 residues. After removal of 8 bases from V and 9 bases from J, the junction contained 17 bases not matched to a gene. CDR3 nucleotides: TGTGCCAGCGGAAAAAGGATAGGACTAGCGGGGGGGAAGAGTGAGCAGTTCTTC. It specifies CASGKRIGLAGGKSEQFF.

V is TRBV7-9 and J is TRBJ1-3; tentatively, D is TRBD1 (6 bases). The CDR3 spans 14 residues. Germline V gives CDR1 SEHNR, CDR2 FQNEAQ (reference sequence). Trimming removed 5 bases at V and 5 bases at J, with 13 bases between. CDR3 DNA sequence: TGTGCCAGCAGCCCCGACAGGACCAGAAACACCATATATTTT. Translated: CASSPDRTRNTIYF. Combining the CDR3 with reference TRBV7-9 and TRBJ1-3 gives the whole variable domain DTGVSQNPRHKITKRGQNVTFRCDPISEHNRLYWYRQTLGQGPEFLTYFQNEAQLEKSRLLSDRFSAERPKGSFSTLEIQRTEQGDSAMYLCASSPDRTRNTIYFGEGSWLTVV.

J is TRBJ1-1 and V is TRBV3-1 (or the pseudogene TRBV3-2); D is undetermined. The CDR3 contains 14 residues. V was clipped by 4 bases and J by 1 base, with 10 bases between them. Looked up from germline, CDR1 is LGHDT and CDR2 is YNNKEL (reference sequence). CDR3 sequence (DNA): TGTGCCAGCAGCCGAGACGGAGAGAACACTGAAGCTTTCTTT. The encoded protein is CASSRDGENTEAFF.

This chain links TRBV19 with TRBJ2-1; 7 bases map to TRBD2. This CDR3 contains 14 residues. Germline V gene sequence: CDR1 LNHDA, CDR2 SQIVND (reference sequence). V trimming: 6 bases; J trimming: 9 bases; junction bases outside the gene matches: 11. The CDR3 DNA is TGTGCCAGTAGATGGGGGAGGGACTTGGGTGAGCAGTTCTTC. Amino acid sequence: CASRWGRDLGEQFF.

The J gene is TRBJ2-7, the V gene TRBV29-1; 8 bases map to TRBD1. Germline V gene data show CDR1 as SQVTM and CDR2 as ANQGSEA. The trim removed 4 bases at V and 2 bases at J, leaving 1 base unmatched. The CDR3 totals 12 residues. Written as DNA, the CDR3 is TGCAGCGTTGTGGACAGGGCCTACGAGCAGTACTTC. This translates into CSVVDRAYEQYF.

The chain joins TRBV5-1 to TRBJ2-1; 7 bases are shared with TRBD2. V was clipped by 1 base and J by 1 base; unmatched bases: 2. Per the germline V gene, CDR1 is SGHRS and CDR2 is YFSETQ. This CDR3 has 15 amino acids. CDR3 sequence reads: CASSLLGGSYNEQFF. The CDR3 coding sequence is TGCGCCAGCAGCTTGTTGGGGGGGTCCTACAATGAGCAGTTCTTC.